The entry below gives a single T cell receptor beta chain sequence along with its context. Germline V CDR1 and CDR2: ENHRY, SYGVKD. The CDR3 loop spans 15 amino acids. The V end lost 2 bases, the J end lost 6 bases, and 15 bases lay between the germline ends. The data derive from a study of T cell changes during pregnancy in multiple sclerosis. Sequencing was performed with immunoSEQ multiplex PCR; in TCRdb, only in-frame clones are kept and a portion is missing. The repertoire holds tens of thousands of clones, with roughly 90% as singletons. The sequence came from a female donor in good health, enrolled as a control in a pregnancy study. The sample here was CD4+ T cells from peripheral blood mononuclear cells, taken in the third trimester of pregnancy. The chain uses TRBV10-3 and TRBJ2-3; D remains ambiguous. CDR3 in DNA: TGTGCCATCAGTGAGCCCCTAGAGACTGGGGATACGCAGTATTTT. Translated, it gives CAISEPLETGDTQYF.